This TCR beta chain was captured by sequencing in a study of shared T cell receptors in the human thymus. The length of the CDR3 is 15 residues. After removal of 4 bases from V and 1 base from J, the junction contained 3 bases not matched to a gene. Germline CDR1 and CDR2: LNHDA and SQIVND (reference sequence). Sequencing was performed with immunoSEQ multiplex PCR; in TCRdb, only in-frame clones are kept and a portion is missing. The repertoire holds about 380,000 clones, with approximately 95% as singletons. The clonotype was recovered from a human donor. Sequencing used thymocytes. This chain uses TRBV19 with TRBJ1-1; 10 bases are a match to TRBD1. The CDR3 here is CASSRDRGPNTEAFF. CDR3 DNA: TGTGCCAGTAGTAGGGACAGGGGACCGAACACTGAAGCTTTCTTT.